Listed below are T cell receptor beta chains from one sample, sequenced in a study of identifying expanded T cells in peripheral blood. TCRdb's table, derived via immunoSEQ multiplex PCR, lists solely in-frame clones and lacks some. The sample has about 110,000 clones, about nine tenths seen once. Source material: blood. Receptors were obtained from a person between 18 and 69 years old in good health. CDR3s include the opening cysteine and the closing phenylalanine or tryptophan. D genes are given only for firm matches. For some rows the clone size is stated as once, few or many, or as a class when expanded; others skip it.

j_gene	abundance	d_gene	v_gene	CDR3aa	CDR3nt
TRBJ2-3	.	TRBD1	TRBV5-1	CASPWTGSTDTQYF	TGCGCCAGCCCCTGGACAGGGAGCACAGATACGCAGTATTTT
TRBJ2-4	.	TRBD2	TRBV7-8	CASSLGGGDVIQYF	TGTGCCAGCAGCTTAGGCGGGGGGGACGTCATTCAGTACTTC
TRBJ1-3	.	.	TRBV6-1	CASSLSGNTIYF	TGTGCCAGCAGTCTCTCTGGAAACACCATATATTTT
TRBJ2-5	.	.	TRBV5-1	CASKELLAETQYF	TGCGCCAGCAAGGAGCTCCTGGCGGAGACCCAGTACTTC
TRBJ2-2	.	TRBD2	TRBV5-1	CASRLIASGGPGELFF	TGCGCCAGCAGACTGATCGCTAGCGGAGGCCCCGGGGAGCTGTTTTTT
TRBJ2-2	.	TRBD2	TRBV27	CASSLSLAGVFTGELFF	TGTGCCAGCAGTTTGAGCCTAGCGGGAGTGTTCACCGGGGAGCTGTTTTTT
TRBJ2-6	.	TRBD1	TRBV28	CASTLTGPINSGANVLTF	TGTGCCAGCACCCTGACAGGGCCAATTAACTCTGGGGCCAACGTCCTGACTTTC
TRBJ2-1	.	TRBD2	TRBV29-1	CSVEALREASYNEQFF	TGCAGCGTTGAAGCTCTGCGGGAGGCCTCCTACAATGAGCAGTTCTTC
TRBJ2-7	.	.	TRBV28	CASSRGGKGEQYF	TGTGCCAGCAGCCGCGGCGGGAAAGGAGAGCAGTACTTC
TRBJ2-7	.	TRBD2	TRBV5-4	CASSLGGAGVDEQYF	TGTGCCAGCAGCTTGGGAGGGGCGGGAGTAGACGAGCAGTACTTC
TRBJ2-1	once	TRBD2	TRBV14	CASSQLGTSGYNEQFF	TGTGCCAGCAGCCAACTGGGGACTAGCGGCTACAATGAGCAGTTCTTC
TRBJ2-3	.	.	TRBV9	CASSPKWGLSSTDTQYF	TGTGCCAGCAGCCCAAAATGGGGCTTGTCTAGCACAGATACGCAGTATTTT
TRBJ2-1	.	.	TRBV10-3	CAIREGLSGGTNEQFF	TGTGCCATCCGCGAGGGATTGAGCGGCGGGACCAATGAGCAGTTCTTC
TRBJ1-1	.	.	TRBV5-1	CASSLGYLNTEAFF	TGCGCCAGCAGCTTGGGGTATTTGAACACTGAAGCTTTCTTT
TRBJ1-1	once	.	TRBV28	CASNLTPMNTEAFF	TGTGCCAGCAATTTGACACCTATGAACACTGAAGCTTTCTTT
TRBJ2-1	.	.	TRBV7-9	CASSSGQGGVYEQFF	TGTGCCAGCAGCTCTGGACAGGGAGGGGTGTATGAGCAGTTCTTC
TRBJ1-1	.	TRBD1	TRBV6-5	CASRRGQASGTEAFF	TGTGCCAGCAGACGGGGACAGGCGTCCGGCACTGAAGCTTTCTTT
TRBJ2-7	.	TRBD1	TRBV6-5	CASSYYDRGKYEQYF	TGTGCCAGCAGTTACTACGACAGGGGGAAGTACGAGCAGTACTTC
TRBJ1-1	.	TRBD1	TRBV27	CASSPGGAFITEAFF	TGTGCCAGCAGTCCAGGGGGCGCATTCATCACTGAAGCTTTCTTT
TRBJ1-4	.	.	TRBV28	CATLIGGASNEKLFF	TGTGCCACCCTTATAGGGGGGGCCTCTAATGAAAAACTGTTTTTT
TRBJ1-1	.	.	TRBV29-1	CSVSDGNTEAFF	TGCAGCGTTTCGGACGGGAACACTGAAGCTTTCTTT
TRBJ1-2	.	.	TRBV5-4	CASRETGTGYTF	TGTGCCAGCAGGGAAACAGGAACTGGCTACACCTTC
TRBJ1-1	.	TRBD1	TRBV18	CASSPGTGREAFF	TGTGCCAGCTCACCTGGGACAGGGCGTGAAGCTTTCTTT
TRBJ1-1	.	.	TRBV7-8	CASSPRENTEAFF	TGTGCCAGCAGCCCGAGGGAGAACACTGAAGCTTTCTTT
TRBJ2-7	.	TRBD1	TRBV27	CASSPWDREGEQYF	TGTGCCAGCAGTCCCTGGGACAGGGAAGGAGAGCAGTACTTC
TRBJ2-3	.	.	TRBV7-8	CASSLLDTQYF	TGTGCCAGCAGCTTATTAGATACGCAGTATTTT
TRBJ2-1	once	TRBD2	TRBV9	CASSVGTSDNNEQFF	TGTGCCAGCAGCGTCGGGACTAGCGACAACAATGAGCAGTTCTTC
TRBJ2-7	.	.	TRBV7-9	CASSLGAGVYEQYF	TGTGCCAGCAGCTTAGGGGCTGGGGTTTACGAGCAGTACTTC
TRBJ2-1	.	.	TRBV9	CASSVGTAYNEQFF	TGTGCCAGCAGCGTAGGGACAGCCTACAATGAGCAGTTCTTC
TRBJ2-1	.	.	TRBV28	CASRVGSYNEQFF	TGTGCCAGCAGGGTGGGATCCTACAATGAGCAGTTCTTC
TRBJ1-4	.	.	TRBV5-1	CASSLEATNEKLFF	TGCGCCAGCAGCTTGGAAGCAACTAATGAAAAACTGTTTTTT
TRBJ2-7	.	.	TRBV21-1	CASSKVLGRLGEQYF	TGTGCCAGCAGCAAAGTTTTGGGGCGTCTGGGCGAGCAGTACTTC
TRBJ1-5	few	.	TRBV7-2	CASRPTGFNQPQHF	TGTGCCAGCCGTCCGACCGGATTCAATCAGCCCCAGCATTTT
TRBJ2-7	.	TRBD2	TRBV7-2	CASSPGGGYEQYF	TGTGCCAGCAGTCCAGGCGGGGGGTACGAGCAGTACTTC
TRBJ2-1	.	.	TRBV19	CASRRVGEFF	TGTGCCAGTAGAAGGGTCGGAGAGTTCTTC
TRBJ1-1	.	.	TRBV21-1	CASSKENSRVGGMNTEAFF	TGTGCCAGCAGCAAAGAGAATAGTCGAGTCGGCGGCATGAACACTGAAGCTTTCTTT
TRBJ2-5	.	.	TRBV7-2	CASSNPPGGGYETQYF	TGTGCCAGCAGCAACCCCCCAGGGGGAGGGTACGAGACCCAGTACTTC
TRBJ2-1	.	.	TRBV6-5	CASSPGTYNEQFF	TGTGCCAGCAGCCCCGGAACCTACAATGAGCAGTTCTTC
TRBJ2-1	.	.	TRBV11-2	CASSRPRSSYNEQFF	TGTGCCAGCAGCCGACCGCGGAGCTCCTACAATGAGCAGTTCTTC
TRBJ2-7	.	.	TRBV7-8	CASSPGQSVYEQYF	TGTGCCAGCAGCCCAGGACAGTCCGTCTACGAGCAGTACTTC
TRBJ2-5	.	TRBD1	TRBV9	CASNRGEGETQYF	TGTGCCAGTAACAGGGGAGAAGGGGAGACCCAGTACTTC
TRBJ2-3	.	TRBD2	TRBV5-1	CASSLATSGRRTDTQYF	TGCGCCAGCAGCTTGGCGACTAGCGGGAGGAGAACAGATACGCAGTATTTT
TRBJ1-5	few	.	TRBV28	CASSLLAANRGNQPQHF	TGTGCCAGCAGTTTACTTGCGGCCAATCGGGGCAATCAGCCCCAGCATTTT